This T cell receptor (beta chain) originates from a study of beta chain features in type 1 diabetes. For the study at large: Across every sample, 85 million to 120 million sorted cells were examined in total. Whole-study results and caveats: More deletions and fewer insertions at VDJ junctions were seen in type 1 diabetes patients. The naive, central memory and Treg TCRB repertoires of patients appeared to be more similar to one another than those of healthy donors. All four CD4+ subsets of Type 1 diabetes patients contained TCRB CDR3s that were moderately but significantly shorter. These data did not resolve whether HLA type affects TCRB rearrangement.

Sequenced material consisted of expressed TCRB transcripts (all of the isolated RNA was reverse transcribed). This table comes from immunoSEQ multiplex PCR, and its TCRdb copy is limited to in-frame clones, with some not included. The table lists 120,000 or so clones, around a sixth of them singletons. In the case of this clone: Antigen: not known.

Trimming removed 3 bases at V and 3 bases at J, with 9 bases between. The CDR3 has 13 amino acids. Germline V gene data show CDR1 as SQVTM and CDR2 as ANQGSEA. The source is a man aged 18 to 30 with type 1 diabetes. The chain is built from TRBV29-1 and TRBJ1-3; D uncertain. What was sequenced was central memory CD4+ T cells from blood. CDR3 DNA: TGCAGCGTTGACCGGGGAGGTGGAAACACCATATATTTT. Translation gives CSVDRGGGNTIYF.